The 19 T cell receptor beta chains presented below share a single source sample, sequenced in a study of blood T cell repertoires in COVID-19. TCRdb's copy holds only in-frame clones and misses some; the assay was immunoSEQ multiplex PCR. Of under 300,000 clones in the sample, around 87% were seen once. The specimen was peripheral blood. The receptors originated from a woman aged 60-75 years with COVID-19, enrolled during active disease.

With respect to this clone: Sequence at one end of the junction differs from germline and may be a read error. The chain uses TRBV5-6 and TRBJ2-7; tentatively, D is TRBD2 (5 bases). The CDR3 contains 13 residues. Looked up from germline, CDR1 is SGHDT and CDR2 is YYEEEE. The CDR3: CASTKNWRSADHF. CDR3 nucleotides: TGTGCCAGCACCAAAAATTGGAGGTCGGCAGACCACTTC.

The chain uses TRBV6-2 or TRBV6-3 and TRBJ1-1, with D possibly being TRBD1 (5 bases). This CDR3 region has 15 residues. Germline V gene lookup returns CDR1 MNHEY and CDR2 SVGEGT. V was clipped by 1 base and J by 3 bases, with 12 bases between them. CDR3 sequence: CASSYLRLGDTEAFF. CDR3 coding DNA: TGTGCCAGCAGTTACTTGCGACTAGGGGACACTGAAGCTTTCTTT.

As DNA, the CDR3 is TGTGCCAGTAGCAGGGGGGATCAGACTAATGAAAAACTGTTTTTT. Amino acids: CASSRGDQTNEKLFF. V gene TRBV19 combines with J gene TRBJ1-4; 7 bases match TRBD1. V was pared by 6 bases and J by 2 bases, with 6 bases of the junction left unmatched. The CDR3 is 15 amino acids. The germline CDR1 and CDR2 sequences are LNHDA and SQIVND (reference sequence).

V and J are TRBV15 and TRBJ2-1; 11 bases agree with TRBD1. There are 14 residues in the CDR3. CDR1 LNHNV and CDR2 YYDKDF come from the germline V gene (reference sequence). The V gene end was trimmed by 8 bases and the J gene end by 5 bases; junction bases not matched to a gene: 5. The CDR3 protein is CATQDRGLHNEQFF. The CDR3 DNA reads as TGTGCCACCCAGGACAGGGGGCTTCACAATGAGCAGTTCTTC. The full variable domain, with the rest looked up from reference TRBV15 and TRBJ2-1, is DAMVIQNPRYQVTQFGKPVTLSCSQTLNHNVMYWYQQKSSQAPKLLFHYYDKDFNNEADTPDNFQSRRPNTSFCFLDIRSPGLGDTAMYLCATQDRGLHNEQFFGPGTRLTVL.

V is TRBV7-2 and J is TRBJ1-2, with D tentatively TRBD1 (5 bases). CDR1 is SGHTA, CDR2 FQGNSA, per germline. CDR3 length equals 15 residues. V lost 7 bases to trimming and J lost 1 base, with 16 bases between them. The CDR3 region has the DNA TGTGCCAGCATCGTGCAGGGAGGCCTTAACTATGGCTACACCTTC. It codes for CASIVQGGLNYGYTF.

The rearrangement joins TRBV11-3 to TRBJ2-7, with TRBD1 matching 7 bases. CDR1 SGHNT and CDR2 YENEEA come from the germline V gene. The junction had 5 bases not matched to a gene; V was cut back by 3 bases and J by 3 bases. The CDR3 is 14 residues long. CDR3 DNA sequence: TGTGCCAGCAGCTTCCGGGACAGTCACTACGAGCAGTACTTC. It codes for CASSFRDSHYEQYF.

The rearrangement uses TRBV3-1 (or the pseudogene TRBV3-2) and TRBJ1-2; 10 bases fit TRBD1. Germline V gene data show CDR1 as LGHDT and CDR2 as YNNKEL (reference sequence). The CDR3 runs 17 residues. V dropped 4 bases and J dropped 4; count of bases not matched to a gene: 12. As DNA, the CDR3 is TGTGCCAGCAGCCCGAATCAATGGGACAGGGGAACCTATGGCTACACCTTC. It translates to CASSPNQWDRGTYGYTF.

The rearrangement joins TRBV7-8 to TRBJ1-5; TRBD1 might be the D (5 bases). CDR3 length: 16 amino acids. Germline assignment: CDR1 SGHVS and CDR2 FQNEAQ. Trimming stripped 5 bases from V and 1 base from J, with 15 bases between. CDR3 sequence reads: CASSGQQGISNQPQHF. The DNA of the CDR3 is TGTGCCAGCAGCGGGCAGCAGGGAATAAGCAATCAGCCCCAGCATTTT.

This clone was recorded once. The chain carries TRBV6-2 or TRBV6-3 and TRBJ1-5; 9 bases are shared with TRBD1. The CDR3 length is 16 residues. The trim removed 4 bases at V and 2 bases at J, leaving 6 bases unmatched. CDR1 MNHEY and CDR2 SVGEGT come from the germline V gene. CDR3 region: CASSSDRGYGNQPQHF. CDR3 coding DNA: TGTGCCAGCAGTTCGGACAGGGGTTACGGCAATCAGCCCCAGCATTTT.

CDR3 region: CASSPAGQGSYNEQFF. The CDR3 DNA reads TGTGCCAGCTCGCCCGCGGGACAGGGTTCCTACAATGAGCAGTTCTTC. The chain links TRBV18 to TRBJ2-1; 9 nucleotides match TRBD1. Trimming took 6 bases from V and 1 from J; bases not matched to a gene: 7. The CDR3 sequence is 16 residues long. Germline assignment: CDR1 KGHSH and CDR2 LQKENI.

This clone was seen once. The J gene is TRBJ1-1, the V gene TRBV19, with 7 nucleotides matching TRBD1. This CDR3 spans 15 amino acids. Germline V gene data show CDR1 as LNHDA and CDR2 as SQIVND (reference sequence). Trimming took 6 bases from V and 6 from J; bases not matched to a gene: 13. CDR3 nucleotides: TGTGCCAGTAGACGGCAGACAGGGTACCCATCTGAAGCTTTCTTT. Amino acid sequence: CASRRQTGYPSEAFF.

This chain joins TRBV6-5 and TRBJ2-5; 11 nucleotides line up with TRBD2. After removal of 5 bases from V and 4 bases from J, the junction contained 6 bases not matched to a gene. The CDR3 runs to 15 residues. Germline values: CDR1 MNHEY, CDR2 SVGAGI. The CDR3 loop reads CASSTSGTSGETQYF. Written as DNA, the CDR3 is TGTGCCAGCAGTACGTCCGGGACTAGCGGAGAGACCCAGTACTTC.

This sequence joins TRBV19 and TRBJ2-6, with D maybe TRBD1 (6 bases). Per germline, CDR1 LNHDA and CDR2 SQIVND (reference sequence). The CDR3 is 15 amino acids. V was pared by 4 bases and J by 1 base, with 8 bases between. CDR3 in amino acids: CASSTTGSGANVLTF. CDR3 in DNA: TGTGCCAGTAGTACGACAGGTTCTGGGGCCAACGTCCTGACTTTC.

This chain's CDR3 is CASKGQTNTEAFF. In DNA form, the CDR3 reads TGTGCCAGCAAAGGACAAACGAACACTGAAGCTTTCTTT. The V and J genes are TRBV14 and TRBJ1-1; possibly TRBD1 for D (5 bases). In germline, CDR1 is SGHDN, CDR2 FVKESK. Between the trimmed V and J ends, which lost 7 bases and 1 base, there was a span of 10 bases. The CDR3 loop spans 13 amino acids.

The chain couples TRBV6-5 to TRBJ1-4; D not certain. Trimming cost V 6 bases and J 7 bases, with 15 bases left between them. Germline CDR1 MNHEY, CDR2 SVGAGI. The CDR3 has 14 residues. For the CDR3, the DNA is TGTGCCAGCAGCCGACCAGAGGAGGCTGAAAAACTGTTTTTT. Translation: CASSRPEEAEKLFF.

The chain employs TRBV29-1 and TRBJ2-2; D perhaps matches TRBD1 (5 bases). Germline values: CDR1 SQVTM, CDR2 ANQGSEA. Trimming took 2 bases from V and 0 from J, leaving 10 bases between them. This CDR3 is built from 15 residues. This CDR3 reads CSVEKDTTNTGELFF. The CDR3 bases are TGCAGCGTTGAAAAGGACACCACGAACACCGGGGAGCTGTTTTTT.

J is TRBJ1-5 and V is TRBV19; 9 nucleotides align to TRBD1. This CDR3 is built from 13 residues. V shed 9 bases, J shed 7 bases, and the junction held 7 bases outside the gene matches. Per germline, CDR1 LNHDA and CDR2 SQIVND (reference sequence). CDR3 DNA: TGTGCCAGCGGACAGGGGTTTAGACAGCCCCAGCATTTT. Its translation: CASGQGFRQPQHF.

The chain recombines TRBV7-2 with TRBJ1-2, with D unclear. With 1 base removed from V and 4 bases from J, the gap between germline ends came to 13 bases. Germline V lookup: CDR1 SGHTA, CDR2 FQGNSA. The CDR3 covers 15 residues. CDR3: CASSLVGVSGYGYTF. The CDR3 DNA is TGTGCCAGCAGCTTAGTAGGAGTATCTGGCTATGGCTACACCTTC.

The J gene is TRBJ1-2, the V gene TRBV12-5, with D possibly matching TRBD1 (6 bases). The germline V gene encodes CDR1 LGHNT and CDR2 FRNRAP. This CDR3 has 13 residues. V lost 3 bases and J lost 2, with 7 bases in between. Here the CDR3 reads CASGLGQNYGYTF. DNA of the CDR3: TGTGCTAGTGGTTTAGGACAGAACTATGGCTACACCTTC.